Below, one T cell receptor beta chain is given with its context. The sample originates from a study of blood T cell repertoires in COVID-19. Background on the study: Sources were T cells, B-cell-depleted T cells, or PBMCs; the material itself was cDNA or gDNA.

TCRdb's copy holds only in-frame clones and misses some; the assay was immunoSEQ multiplex PCR. The sample comprises 350,000 to 450,000 clones, over 75% of which are singletons, and roughly 2% rests with the top ten. The sample consisted of PBMCs or T cells enriched from blood (not recorded which). The receptor was derived from a man between 35 and 55 years old in a cohort exposed to, infected with or recovered from COVID-19 (not recorded which).

As DNA, the CDR3 is TGCGCCAGCAGTCAATCGAGATATACAGGCGAATGGTCGGACACCATATATTTT. The encoded protein is CASSQSRYTGEWSDTIYF. The rearrangement links TRBV23-1 to TRBJ1-3; maybe TRBD1 (5 bases). TRBV23-1 is identified as an open reading frame with a role that is uncertain. Trimming shortened V by 0 bases and J by 8 bases, and 23 bases separated the two germline ends. The CDR3 sequence is 18 residues long.